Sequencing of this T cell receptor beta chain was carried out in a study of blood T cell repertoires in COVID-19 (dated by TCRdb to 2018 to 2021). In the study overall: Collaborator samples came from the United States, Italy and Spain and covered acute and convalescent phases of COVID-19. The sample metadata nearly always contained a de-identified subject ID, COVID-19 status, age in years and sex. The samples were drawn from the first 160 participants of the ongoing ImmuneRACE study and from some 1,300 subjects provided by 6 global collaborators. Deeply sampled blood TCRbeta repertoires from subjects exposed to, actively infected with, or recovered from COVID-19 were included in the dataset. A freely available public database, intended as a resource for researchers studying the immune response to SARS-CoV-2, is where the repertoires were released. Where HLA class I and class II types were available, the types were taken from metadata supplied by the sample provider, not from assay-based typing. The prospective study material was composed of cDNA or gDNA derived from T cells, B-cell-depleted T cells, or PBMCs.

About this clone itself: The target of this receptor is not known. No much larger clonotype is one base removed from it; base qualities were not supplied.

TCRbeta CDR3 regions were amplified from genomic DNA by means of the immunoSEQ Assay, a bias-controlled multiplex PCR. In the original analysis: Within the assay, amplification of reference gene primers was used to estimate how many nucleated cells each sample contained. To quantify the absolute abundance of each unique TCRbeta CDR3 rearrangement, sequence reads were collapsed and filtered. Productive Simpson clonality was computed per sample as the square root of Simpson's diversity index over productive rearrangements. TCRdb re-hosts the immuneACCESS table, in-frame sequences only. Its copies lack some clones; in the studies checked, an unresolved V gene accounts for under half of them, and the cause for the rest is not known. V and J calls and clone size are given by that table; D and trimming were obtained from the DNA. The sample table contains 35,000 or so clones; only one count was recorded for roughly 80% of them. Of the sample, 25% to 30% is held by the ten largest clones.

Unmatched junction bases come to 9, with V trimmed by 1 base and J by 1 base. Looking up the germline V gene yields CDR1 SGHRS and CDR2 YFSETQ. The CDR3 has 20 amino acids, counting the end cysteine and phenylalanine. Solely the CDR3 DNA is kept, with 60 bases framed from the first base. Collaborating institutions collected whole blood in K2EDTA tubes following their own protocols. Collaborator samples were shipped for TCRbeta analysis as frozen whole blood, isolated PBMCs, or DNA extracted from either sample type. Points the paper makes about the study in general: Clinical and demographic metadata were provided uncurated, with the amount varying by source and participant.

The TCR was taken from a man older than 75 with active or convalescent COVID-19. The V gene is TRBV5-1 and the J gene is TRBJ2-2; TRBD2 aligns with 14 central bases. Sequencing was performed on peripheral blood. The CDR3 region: CASSLLSSGTSGGNTGELFF. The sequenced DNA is TGCGCCAGCAGCTTGCTAAGCTCCGGGACTAGCGGGGGGAACACCGGGGAGCTGTTTTTT. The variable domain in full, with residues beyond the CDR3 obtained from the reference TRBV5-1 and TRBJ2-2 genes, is KAGVTQTPRYLIKTRGQQVTLSCSPISGHRSVSWYQQTPGQGLQFLFEYFSETQRNKGNFPGRFSGRQFSNSRSEMNVSTLELGDSALYLCASSLLSSGTSGGNTGELFFGEGSRLTVL.